This T cell receptor beta chain was retrieved from a study of cytomegalovirus exposure and HLA in healthy donors (dated by TCRdb to 2016 to 2017). Study-level background: According to an earlier analysis of 550 to 750 of the donors, about 180 million T cells yielded 117 million unique TCR beta sequences and approximately 300 Gb of sequence data. An early release covering approximately 600 HLA-typed donors comprised about 320 gigabases of sequencing data and roughly 85 million unique TCR sequences. Among the roughly 400 genotyped donors, 75% to 90% belonged to the genetic ancestry cluster associated with self-reported Caucasian donors. The study aimed to test whether signatures of past pathogen exposure could be identified by cataloging public T cell receptors. Using immunosequencing, the study profiled T cell repertoires from around 680 subjects and related those repertoires to cytomegalovirus serostatus. Besides the first cohort of around 700 subjects, a separate validation cohort made up of 120 different subjects was used. High-throughput TCR immunosequencing, statistical association of individual TCRs with disease status, and machine learning were combined to predict cytomegalovirus infection status. In a later analysis, previously published TCR beta repertoires from fewer than 750 donors were re-analyzed and high-resolution HLA genotyping was added so that TCR occurrence patterns could be studied. Rather than drawing on any new phenotypic data, the later analysis identified candidate immune exposures from TCR beta sequences and the way those sequences occurred across donors. To decide whether each TCR beta V gene segment behaved as functional or pseudogenic, an earlier analysis of nearly 600 of the donors relied on high-throughput TCR beta sequencing. Alongside the repertoire data, information on donor age, sex, ethnicity and CMV serostatus was compiled. A later genetic analysis took genome-wide SNP genotypes for about three fifths of the 666 donors and used that subset as a discovery cohort. Every discovery cohort repertoire had been produced on one sequencing platform. Both class I and class II loci were covered by HLA typing, at four-digit resolution. The number of typed donors differed by locus: roughly 629-640 for A, B, C, DRB1 and DQB1; roughly 510 for DQA1; approximately 610 for DPA1; and about 470 for DPB1. Several DR-DQ haplotypes were treated as single units for association and clustering because of strong linkage in the cohort. Among roughly 370 genotyped donors of the cohort, an average of around 240,000 unique TCR beta nucleotide sequences were sequenced per donor, around 20% of them non-productive.

In the germline V gene, CDR1 corresponds to ENHRY and CDR2 to SYGVKD. Its CDR3 holds 15 amino acids, cysteine through phenylalanine. Of the read, only the CDR3 DNA is kept; its 45 bases are in frame from base 1. Germline trimming: 4 bases from V, 4 bases from J; junction bases outside gene matches: 9. The research as a whole found: Most TCR sequences were observed very rarely across donors, whereas some public TCRs were present in many individuals. A later analysis reported that several top co-occurrence clusters appeared linked to parvovirus B19, influenza, CMV and Epstein-Barr virus. According to the authors, the approach could potentially be generalized to other disease states and immunological phenotypes. A later analysis associated approximately 17,000 TCR beta sequences with specific HLA alleles at a false discovery rate of 0.05. In a later analysis, most CMV-associated TCR beta chains were found to appear HLA-restricted, with HLA associations seemingly driven largely by CMV exposure. Some IMGT-functional V segments, including TRBV6-2 and TRBV6-3, could not be distinguished by the 87-base-pair reads and were therefore excluded. Cytomegalovirus status was reported to be diagnosed by the classifier with high specificity and sensitivity in both the original and validation cohorts. A later genetic analysis associated a missense DCLRE1C variant with V-gene and J-gene trimming of TCR beta chains, and an independent cohort replicated the association. Because HLA typing was missing for some donors at each locus, association tests included only the typed subset. In a later analysis, HLA-associated TCR beta chains showed more clonal expansion and lower generation probabilities than non-associated chains that were equally common. A later genetic analysis reported fewer N-insertions in productive TCRs among donors in an Asian-associated ancestry cluster than the roughly 700-donor mean. Strong co-occurrence of HLA alleles, especially DR and DQ, made assigning TCR associations to individual alleles difficult. A further reported finding was that TCR beta sequences accurately predicted the HLA-A and HLA-B alleles for most subjects in the first cohort. The sequencing pipeline was judged likely to have produced a cluster of highly shared sequence variants as a technical artifact. In vitro tests confirmed that a few of the cytomegalovirus-associated TCR beta chains recognize cytomegalovirus antigens. For the cohort, immune exposure information was limited to CMV serostatus. In a later analysis, the rate of TCR association differed among HLA loci, with DRB1 alleles having the most associated TCRs and HLA-C alleles having the fewest. The cohort was sequenced for TCR beta chains only, and without alpha or paired-chain data the features that could be detected were limited. Linkage disequilibrium might explain the correlated functional status among segregating V segments, but an unknown experimental factor could not be excluded. The study gave a list of 150 to 200 TCR beta chains associated with cytomegalovirus. Roughly uniform sequencing depth across donors was assumed in presence/absence analyses, although this assumption may not hold. In an earlier analysis of 587 of the donors, most TCR beta V segments were observed in productive rearrangements about 90% or about 30% of the time, broadly matching IMGT annotations. Because counts were too low, approximately 15 rarely observed V segments, including chromosome 9 orphons, were excluded from the earlier analysis of around 640 of the donors.

A remark on this clone: The antigen it recognizes is unknown. Base qualities were left out, and no much larger clone turns up one base away.

In total, just over 650 healthy bone marrow donors made up the cohort. All cohort members were sampled while nominally healthy, although unrecorded immune exposures were likely present. The donor tested CMV seropositive and was one of the 289 seropositive cohort members. A peripheral blood sample was collected from each donor, and TCR beta sequencing was performed on peripheral blood mononuclear cells. The Qiagen DNeasy Blood Extraction Kit was used to extract genomic DNA from the blood cell samples. Library preparation used the immunoSEQ multiplex PCR assay. For the multiplex PCR, a mixture combining 60 forward primers for TCR Vbeta segments and 13 reverse primers for TCR Jbeta segments was used. A multiplex PCR assay on genomic DNA amplified the CDR3 region of rearranged TCR beta genes. On the Illumina HiSeq System, the amplified TCR beta libraries were sequenced as 87-base-pair reads. Concerning the study's data processing: In a later analysis, approximately 74 million unique TCR beta chains were counted across the 690 or so repertoires, and around 11 million of these chains were shared by at least two donors. Raw reads were error-corrected and collapsed into unique sequences with a nearest-neighbor algorithm that merged closely related sequences to remove PCR and sequencing errors. CDR3 sequences were aligned to IMGT reference sequences to assign V, D and J gene segments. Each retained sequence needed at least a six-nucleotide match to both a V gene segment and a J gene segment. Rearrangements were classified as productive when the CDR3 lacked stop codons and remained in frame with V and J, and all other rearrangements were classified as non-productive. Following IMGT convention, CDR3 was defined as the stretch from the second conserved V-encoded cysteine up to the conserved J-encoded phenylalanine. The earlier analysis of about 590 of the donors excluded sequences that lacked an unambiguous match to a single V gene segment. In an earlier analysis of approximately 500 of the donors, a V segment was called functional when productive rearrangements were above 56.7%, and segregating when the standard deviation between donors exceeded 5%. To diagnose cytomegalovirus status from the catalog of TCR beta chain sequences, a statistical classification framework was built. In a later analysis, V and J genes were assigned by comparing TCR nucleotide sequences against IMGT/GENE-DB human TR gene sequences. In a later analysis, CDR3 sequences and most-parsimonious VDJ recombination scenarios were assigned using the TCRdist pipeline. In a later analysis, every TCR beta chain was defined by the combination of its CDR3 amino acid sequence and its V-gene family, and reads without a unique V-gene family were dropped. In a later analysis, a few hundred highly shared, low-generation-probability nucleotide sequences were removed to address suspected cross-contamination and a sequencing artifact. In a later analysis, a clonal expansion index for each public chain was calculated from normalized within-repertoire ranks of inferred template counts. Generation probabilities in a later analysis came from a VDJ recombination model fitted to out-of-frame rearrangements, and those results were checked against IGoR. A later analysis scored TCR-TCR, TCR-HLA and TCR-CMV co-occurrence with hypergeometric tests, applying a repertoire-size bias correction to TCR pairs. False discovery rates were estimated in a later analysis by permuting HLA or CMV assignments 20 times. A later analysis grouped co-occurring TCRs with DBSCAN, adding TCRdist sequence similarity when clustering within HLA-allele-positive subsets. Co-occurrence clustering excluded repertoires with fewer than 30,000 or more than 120,000 public chains, plus five with anomalous nucleotide sharing. In its TCRdb copy, this immuneACCESS table keeps in-frame sequences only and misses some clones. Where compared with another copy, unresolved V genes explain less than half of these, and the others have no known cause. D and trimming come from the DNA, and the V and J calls and clone size come from that table. Across this sample there are about 130,000 clones, with under 85% seen only once. The ten largest make up about 6% of the sample.

Sequenced material: PBMCs. The receptor chain draws on TRBV10-3 and TRBJ2-7, with 8 bases aligning to TRBD2. The TCR comes from a woman aged 45 to 65 in good health and CMV-seropositive. The encoded CDR3 is CAISGLSGGTYEQYF. The DNA is TGTGCCATCAGTGGACTAAGCGGGGGCACGTACGAGCAGTACTTC.